This TCR beta chain was sequenced for a study of shared clonotypes between healthy human individuals. Turning to the study itself: CD4 naive cells filled three plates per donor, CD4 memory three, CD8 naive two and CD8 memory one.

TCRdb keeps only in-frame clones here, not all; method: immunoSEQ multiplex PCR. The data hold 2 million to 2.5 million clones, with roughly 93% observed a single time. The V gene's germline CDR1 is SEHNR and CDR2 FQNEAQ (reference sequence). This CDR3 is built from 16 residues. J gave up 9 bases and V 5 bases, and 15 bases lay outside the gene matches. Free of recent acute infections or vaccinations, the donors were healthy HIV-negative adults. The donors were all Caucasian adults (living in Nashville, Tennessee). The receptor comes from a man younger than 35 in good health. Some clones in this sample may be carry-over from other donors' samples. V usage is TRBV7-9 and J usage is TRBJ2-1; 8 bases are shared with TRBD2. The sequencing input was naive CD4+ T cells from PBMCs. Subset defined: CD45RA+ positively selected. The CDR3 coding sequence is TGTGCCAGCAGCCCCGGGACGAGCGGGAGCAGGGGTGAGCAGTTCTTC. Translation gives CASSPGTSGSRGEQFF. The variable domain in full, with the rest retrieved from reference TRBV7-9 and TRBJ2-1, is DTGVSQNPRHKITKRGQNVTFRCDPISEHNRLYWYRQTLGQGPEFLTYFQNEAQLEKSRLLSDRFSAERPKGSFSTLEIQRTEQGDSAMYLCASSPGTSGSRGEQFFGPGTRLTVL.